One T cell receptor (beta chain) is described in this entry. No antigen is known for it. PCR employed 60 Vbeta and 13 Jbeta primers. The protocol was immunoSEQ multiplex PCR, while the TCRdb copy is restricted to in-frame clones and leaves out a portion. The sample has tens of thousands of clones; roughly 80% are singletons. These data belong to a study of cytomegalovirus exposure and HLA in healthy donors. Study-level findings and limits: 16,951 TCR beta sequences were associated with HLA alleles at 0.05 false discovery rate in a later analysis. The sole available immune exposure information was CMV serostatus.

The CDR3 extends over 16 amino acids. The germline gives CDR1 MNHEY, CDR2 SVGAGI. Unmatched junction bases numbered 7, after V lost 2 bases and J lost 1 base. The chain recombines TRBV6-5 with TRBJ2-5; 7 bases line up with TRBD2. This receptor was taken from a woman aged 40 to 50 in good health and CMV-seropositive. The material sequenced was PBMCs. This chain's CDR3 is CASSYQETSLQETQYF. CDR3 in DNA: TGTGCCAGCAGTTACCAGGAGACTAGCCTCCAAGAGACCCAGTACTTC.